A selection of T cell receptor beta chains follows, all from one sample in a study of vaccination and CD4 T cells after COVID-19. TCRdb re-called the PCR reads with MiXCR, one entry per CDR3 protein. The table records about 19,000 distinct CDR3 sequences, roughly 64% of them present only once. For these receptors, no antigen is known. Source material: CD4+ T cells from blood, cultured in vitro. The receptor source for this set is a human donor who had recovered from COVID-19. The CDR3 runs from the conserved cysteine through the conserved F or W. The D gene is left open where the match is weak. Where a row states a size, it is once, few, many or the class of an expanded clone; other rows omit it.

clone size	J gene	V gene	D gene	CDR3 protein	CDR3 DNA
NA	TRBJ1-5	TRBV2	TRBD1	CASSALDRGSQPQHF	TGTGCCAGCAGCGCCTTGGACAGGGGAAGCCAGCCCCAGCATTTT
once	TRBJ2-1	TRBV19	TRBD1	CASSPGQGVYEQFF	TGTGCCAGTAGTCCCGGACAGGGTGTCTATGAGCAGTTCTTC
NA	TRBJ2-3	TRBV18	NA	CASTTRPWEDTQYF	TGTGCCAGCACAACGAGACCTTGGGAGGATACGCAGTATTTT
NA	TRBJ2-3	TRBV12-3/TRBV12-4	NA	CASSSQGLGLGGADTQYF	TGTGCCAGCAGTTCTCAGGGGTTGGGGCTAGGAGGCGCAGATACGCAGTATTTT
NA	TRBJ2-3	TRBV11-2	TRBD2	CASSLFARENTQYF	TGTGCCAGCAGCTTATTCGCGCGGGAGAACACGCAGTATTTT
NA	TRBJ1-2	TRBV6-1	NA	CASRAEGGGGYTF	TGTGCCAGCAGGGCGGAGGGAGGCGGCGGCTACACCTTC
NA	TRBJ1-2	TRBV20-1	NA	CSARVRDSREYGYTF	TGCAGTGCTAGAGTCCGCGATAGCAGGGAGTATGGCTACACCTTC
NA	TRBJ1-2	TRBV11-3	TRBD1	CASTGTGGAGYTF	TGTGCCAGCACGGGGACAGGGGGCGCGGGCTACACCTTC
once	TRBJ1-1	TRBV2	NA	CASSSSRDTEAFF	TGTGCCAGCAGTTCTTCCCGGGACACTGAAGCTTTCTTT
few	TRBJ1-5	TRBV20-1	NA	CSARDSGAGPQHF	TGCAGTGCTAGAGATTCGGGGGCTGGGCCCCAGCATTTT
NA	TRBJ1-5	TRBV2	TRBD1	CASNEGADQPQHF	TGTGCCAGCAATGAGGGGGCGGATCAGCCCCAGCATTTT
NA	TRBJ2-2	TRBV7-3	TRBD2	CASSLGLGLAGGGELFF	TGTGCCAGCAGCTTAGGACTTGGACTAGCGGGAGGCGGGGAGCTGTTTTTT
NA	TRBJ2-1	TRBV24-1	NA	CATSDPSLPYNEQFF	TGTGCCACCAGTGATCCTAGCTTACCTTACAATGAGCAGTTCTTC
few	TRBJ1-2	TRBV11-2	NA	CASSLEGDGYTF	TGTGCCAGCAGCTTAGAGGGAGACGGCTACACCTTC
NA	TRBJ2-1	TRBV20-1	TRBD2	CSARDPGGSSYNEQFF	TGCAGTGCTAGAGATCCGGGCGGGAGCTCCTACAATGAGCAGTTCTTC
NA	TRBJ1-2	TRBV7-9	NA	CATHERLRSGYTF	TGTGCCACCCATGAAAGGCTTCGGTCTGGCTACACCTTT